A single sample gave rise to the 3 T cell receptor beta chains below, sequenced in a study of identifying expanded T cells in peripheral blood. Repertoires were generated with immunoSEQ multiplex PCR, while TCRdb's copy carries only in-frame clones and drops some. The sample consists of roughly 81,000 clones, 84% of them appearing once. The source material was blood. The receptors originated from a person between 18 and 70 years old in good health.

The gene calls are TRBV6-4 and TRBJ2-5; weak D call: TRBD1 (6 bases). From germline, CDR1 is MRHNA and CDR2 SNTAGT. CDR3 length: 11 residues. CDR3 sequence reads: CDRRGKETQYF. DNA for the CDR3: TGTGACAGAAGGGGGAAAGAGACCCAGTACTTC.

CDR3 nucleotide sequence: TGTGCCAGCAGTCCCGGACAGGGAAGGGAGCCTTCCTACGAGCAGTACTTC. Translating it yields CASSPGQGREPSYEQYF. The chain combines TRBV28 with TRBJ2-7; TRBD1 matches at 8 bases. The CDR3 is made up of 17 amino acids. J was trimmed by 1 base and V by 5 bases; bases with no gene match: 13. Per germline, CDR1 MDHEN and CDR2 SYDVKM.

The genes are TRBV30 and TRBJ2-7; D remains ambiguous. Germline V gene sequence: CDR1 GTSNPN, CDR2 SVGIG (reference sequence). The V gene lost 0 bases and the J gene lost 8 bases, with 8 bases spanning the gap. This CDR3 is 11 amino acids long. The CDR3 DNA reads TGTGCCTGGAGTGTACCGAGCCAGCAGTACTTC. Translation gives CAWSVPSQQYF.